This TCR beta chain comes out of a study of T cells in Graves' hyperthyroidism and ophthalmopathy. Points from the study as a whole: Ophthalmopathy was distinguished from stable hyperthyroidism by 13 V-J signatures. Also found in blood were most expanded thyroid clonotypes above 0.001.

These patients, aged 18 to 65, had recently diagnosed hyperthyroidism lasting under 2 months. Patients were excluded because of uncontrolled infection, other autoimmune disease, pregnancy or lactation. This clonotype has ten or more counts. The antigen is not known. TCR beta CDR3 regions were amplified from RNA transcripts. HTBI primers were used for first-round RT-PCR of the TCR CDR3. TCRdb re-called the multiplex PCR reads with MiXCR, one entry per CDR3 protein. Among fewer than 750,000 distinct CDR3 sequences listed, just over 45% were seen once. The clonotype comes from a woman aged 18 to 35 with Graves' hyperthyroidism. The sequenced sample consisted of peripheral blood or thyroid tissue (not recorded which).

This chain's CDR3 is CSARAGTDTEAFF. CDR3 nucleotide sequence: TGCAGTGCTAGAGCCGGGACGGATACTGAAGCTTTCTTT. The chain has TRBV20-1 and TRBJ1-1; D possibly corresponds to TRBD1 (5 bases). There are 13 residues in the CDR3. Germline loops: CDR1 DFQATT, CDR2 SNEGSKA (reference sequence). V was shortened by 1 base and J by 5 bases, with 11 bases between the two germline ends.